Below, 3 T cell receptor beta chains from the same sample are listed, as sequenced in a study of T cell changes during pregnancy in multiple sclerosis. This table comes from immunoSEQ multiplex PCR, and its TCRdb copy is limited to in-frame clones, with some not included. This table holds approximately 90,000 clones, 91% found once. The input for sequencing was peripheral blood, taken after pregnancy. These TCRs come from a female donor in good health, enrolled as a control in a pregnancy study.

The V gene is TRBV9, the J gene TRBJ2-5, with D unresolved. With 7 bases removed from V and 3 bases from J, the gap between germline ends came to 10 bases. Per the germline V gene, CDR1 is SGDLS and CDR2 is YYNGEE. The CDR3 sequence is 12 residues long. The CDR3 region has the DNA TGTGCCAGCGGCGACTTTAAAGAGACCCAGTACTTC. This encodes CASGDFKETQYF.

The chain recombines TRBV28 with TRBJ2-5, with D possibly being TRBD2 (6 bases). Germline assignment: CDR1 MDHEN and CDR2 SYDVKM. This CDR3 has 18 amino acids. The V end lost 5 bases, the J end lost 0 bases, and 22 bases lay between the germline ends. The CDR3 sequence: CASSKKIRRGRYQETQYF. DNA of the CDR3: TGTGCCAGCAGTAAGAAGATAAGGCGGGGCCGATACCAAGAGACCCAGTACTTC.

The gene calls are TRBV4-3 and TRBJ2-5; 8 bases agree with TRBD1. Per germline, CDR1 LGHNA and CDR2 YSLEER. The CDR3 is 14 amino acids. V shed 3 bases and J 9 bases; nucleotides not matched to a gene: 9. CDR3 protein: CASSQEGQGTAQYF. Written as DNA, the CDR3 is TGCGCCAGCAGCCAGGAAGGACAGGGAACGGCCCAGTACTTC.